The entry that follows covers one T cell receptor beta chain sequence. The PCR contained 60 Vbeta and 13 Jbeta primers. Clones were sequenced by immunoSEQ multiplex PCR, and TCRdb holds only the in-frame ones, with some missing. The data hold 75,000 to 100,000 clones, with around 80% observed a single time. CDR3 length equals 12 residues. CDR1 is SNHLY and CDR2 is FYNNEI in the germline V gene. V lost 6 bases and J lost 5, with 7 bases in between. The data were obtained in a study of cytomegalovirus exposure and HLA in healthy donors. The wider study: When 300 to 500 donors were genotyped, over 80% of them were found to fall in the Caucasian-associated ancestry cluster.

Sequencing was done on a sample of PBMCs. The chain carries TRBV2 and TRBJ2-2; D not resolved. The sequence was collected from a young man in good health and CMV-seropositive. Written as DNA, the CDR3 is TGTGCCAGCAGCACAGATACCGGGGAGCTGTTTTTT. This gives the protein CASSTDTGELFF.